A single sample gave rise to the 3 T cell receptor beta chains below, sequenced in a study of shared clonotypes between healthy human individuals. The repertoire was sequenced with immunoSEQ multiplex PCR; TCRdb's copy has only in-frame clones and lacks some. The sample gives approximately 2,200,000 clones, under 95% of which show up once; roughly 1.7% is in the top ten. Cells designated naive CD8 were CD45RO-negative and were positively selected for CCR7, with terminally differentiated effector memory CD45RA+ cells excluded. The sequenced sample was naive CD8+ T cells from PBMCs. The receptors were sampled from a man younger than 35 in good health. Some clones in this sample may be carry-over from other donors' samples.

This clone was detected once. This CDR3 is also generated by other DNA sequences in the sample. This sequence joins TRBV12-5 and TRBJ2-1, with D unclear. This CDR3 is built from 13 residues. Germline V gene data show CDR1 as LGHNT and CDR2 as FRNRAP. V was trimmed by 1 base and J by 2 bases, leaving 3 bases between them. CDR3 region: CASGLGTYNEQFF. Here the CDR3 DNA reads TGTGCTAGTGGTTTGGGGACCTACAATGAGCAGTTCTTC.

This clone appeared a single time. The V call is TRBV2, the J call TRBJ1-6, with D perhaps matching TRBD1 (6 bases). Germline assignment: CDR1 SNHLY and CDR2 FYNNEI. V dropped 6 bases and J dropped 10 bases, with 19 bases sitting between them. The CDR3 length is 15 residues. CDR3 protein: CASSPSGGQGSPLHF. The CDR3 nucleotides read TGTGCCAGCAGCCCTTCGGGGGGCCAAGGCTCACCCCTCCACTTT.

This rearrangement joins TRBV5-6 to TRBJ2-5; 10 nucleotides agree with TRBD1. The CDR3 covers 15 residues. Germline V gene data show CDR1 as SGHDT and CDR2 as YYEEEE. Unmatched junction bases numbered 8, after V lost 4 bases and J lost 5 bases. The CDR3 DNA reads TGTGCCAGCAGCCTCCTGACAGGGGGCGGTGAGACCCAGTACTTC. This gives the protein CASSLLTGGGETQYF. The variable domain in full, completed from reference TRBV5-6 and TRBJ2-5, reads DAGVTQSPTHLIKTRGQQVTLRCSPKSGHDTVSWYQQALGQGPQFIFQYYEEEERQRGNFPDRFSGHQFPNYSSELNVNALLLGDSALYLCASSLLTGGGETQYFGPGTRLLVL.